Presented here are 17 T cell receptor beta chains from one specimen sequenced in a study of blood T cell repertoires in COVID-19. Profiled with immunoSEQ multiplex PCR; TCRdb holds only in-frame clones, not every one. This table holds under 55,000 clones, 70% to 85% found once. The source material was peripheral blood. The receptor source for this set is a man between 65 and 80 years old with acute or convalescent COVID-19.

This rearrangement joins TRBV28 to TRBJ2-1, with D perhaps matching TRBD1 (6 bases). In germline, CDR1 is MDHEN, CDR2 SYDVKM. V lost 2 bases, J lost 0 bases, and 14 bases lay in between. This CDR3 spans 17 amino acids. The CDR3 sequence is CASSLARGQISYNEQFF. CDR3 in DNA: TGTGCCAGCAGTTTAGCCCGTGGACAGATCTCCTACAATGAGCAGTTCTTC.

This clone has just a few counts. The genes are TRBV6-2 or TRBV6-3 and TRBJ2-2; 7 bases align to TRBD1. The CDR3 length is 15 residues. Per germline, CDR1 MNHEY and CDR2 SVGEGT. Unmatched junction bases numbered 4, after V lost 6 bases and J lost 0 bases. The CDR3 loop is CASSRDRANTGELFF. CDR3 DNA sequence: TGTGCCAGCAGCCGCGACAGGGCGAACACCGGGGAGCTGTTTTTT.

This chain's CDR3 is CASSAGHGAGEQYF. CDR3 in DNA: TGTGCCAGCAGCGCGGGACATGGGGCTGGGGAGCAGTACTTC. The chain couples TRBV9 to TRBJ2-7; a weak D match, TRBD1 (6 bases). Germline CDR1 is SGDLS and CDR2 is YYNGEE. With 3 bases removed from V and 7 bases from J, the gap between germline ends came to 17 bases. The length of the CDR3 is 14 residues. Full variable domain (missing parts from reference TRBV9 and TRBJ2-7): DSGVTQTPKHLITATGQRVTLRCSPRSGDLSVYWYQQSLDQGLQFLIQYYNGEERAKGNILERFSAQQFPDLHSELNLSSLELGDSALYFCASSAGHGAGEQYFGPGTRLTVT.

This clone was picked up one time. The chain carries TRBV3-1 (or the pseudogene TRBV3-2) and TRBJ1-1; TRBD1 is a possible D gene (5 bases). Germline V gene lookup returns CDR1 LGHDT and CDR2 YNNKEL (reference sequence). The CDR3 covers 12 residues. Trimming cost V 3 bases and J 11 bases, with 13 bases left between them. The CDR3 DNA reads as TGTGCCAGCAGCCAGGGGAGGGGAGATGCTTTCTTT. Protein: CASSQGRGDAFF.

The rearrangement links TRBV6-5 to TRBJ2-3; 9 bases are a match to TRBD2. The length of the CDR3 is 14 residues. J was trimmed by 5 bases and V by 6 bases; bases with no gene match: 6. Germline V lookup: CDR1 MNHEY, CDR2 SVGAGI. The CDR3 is CASREGLAGDTQYF. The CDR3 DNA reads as TGTGCCAGCAGGGAGGGACTAGCCGGAGATACGCAGTATTTT.

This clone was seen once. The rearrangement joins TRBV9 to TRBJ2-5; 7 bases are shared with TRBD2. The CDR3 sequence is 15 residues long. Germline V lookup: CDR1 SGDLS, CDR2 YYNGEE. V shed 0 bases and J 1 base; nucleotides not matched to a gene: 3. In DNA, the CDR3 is TGTGCCAGCAGCGTAGGATCTAGCGGCCAAGAGACCCAGTACTTC. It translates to CASSVGSSGQETQYF.

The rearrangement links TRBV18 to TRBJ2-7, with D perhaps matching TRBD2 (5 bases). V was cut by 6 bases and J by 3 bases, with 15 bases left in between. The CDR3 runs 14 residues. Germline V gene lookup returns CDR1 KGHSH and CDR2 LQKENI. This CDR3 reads CASSTRVQIYEQYF. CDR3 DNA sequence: TGTGCCAGCTCCACGAGGGTACAAATCTACGAGCAGTACTTC. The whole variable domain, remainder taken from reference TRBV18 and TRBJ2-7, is NAGVMQNPRHLVRRRGQEARLRCSPMKGHSHVYWYRQLPEEGLKFMVYLQKENIIDESGMPKERFSAEFPKEGPSILRIQQVVRGDSAAYFCASSTRVQIYEQYFGPGTRLTVT.

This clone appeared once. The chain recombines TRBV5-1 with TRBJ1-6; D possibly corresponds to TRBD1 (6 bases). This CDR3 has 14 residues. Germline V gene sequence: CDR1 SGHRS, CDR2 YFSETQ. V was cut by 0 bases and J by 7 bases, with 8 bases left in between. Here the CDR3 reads CASSLAQGNSPLHF. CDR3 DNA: TGCGCCAGCAGCTTGGCCCAGGGGAATTCACCCCTCCACTTT.

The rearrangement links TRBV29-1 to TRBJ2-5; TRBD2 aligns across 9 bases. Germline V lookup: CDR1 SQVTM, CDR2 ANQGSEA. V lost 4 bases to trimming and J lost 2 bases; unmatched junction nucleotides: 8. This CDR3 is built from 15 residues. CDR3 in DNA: TGCAGCGTTGTTTCGGCGGGGGGGAAACAAGAGACCCAGTACTTC. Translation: CSVVSAGGKQETQYF. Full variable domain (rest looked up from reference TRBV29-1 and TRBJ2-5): SAVISQKPSRDICQRGTSLTIQCQVDSQVTMMFWYRQQPGQSLTLIATANQGSEATYESGFVIDKFPISRPNLTFSTLTVSNMSPEDSSIYLCSVVSAGGKQETQYFGPGTRLLVL.

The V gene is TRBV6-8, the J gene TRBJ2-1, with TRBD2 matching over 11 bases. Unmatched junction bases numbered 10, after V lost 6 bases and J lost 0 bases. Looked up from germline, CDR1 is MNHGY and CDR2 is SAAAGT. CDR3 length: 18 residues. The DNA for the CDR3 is TGTGCCAGCAGCTCCGGGACTAGCGGTCTTAGCTCCTACAATGAGCAGTTCTTC. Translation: CASSSGTSGLSSYNEQFF.

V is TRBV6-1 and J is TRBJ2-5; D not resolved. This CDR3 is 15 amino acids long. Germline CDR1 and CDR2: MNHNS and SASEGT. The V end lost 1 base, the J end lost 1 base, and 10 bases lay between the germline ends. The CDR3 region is CASSEGAVPQETQYF. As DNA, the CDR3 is TGTGCCAGCAGTGAAGGGGCAGTACCCCAAGAGACCCAGTACTTC.

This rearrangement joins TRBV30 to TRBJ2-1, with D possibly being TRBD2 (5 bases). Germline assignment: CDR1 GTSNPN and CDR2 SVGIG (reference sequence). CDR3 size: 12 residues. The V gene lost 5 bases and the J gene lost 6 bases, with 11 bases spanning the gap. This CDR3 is CAWAGVSNEQFF. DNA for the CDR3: TGTGCCTGGGCCGGGGTTTCCAATGAGCAGTTCTTC.

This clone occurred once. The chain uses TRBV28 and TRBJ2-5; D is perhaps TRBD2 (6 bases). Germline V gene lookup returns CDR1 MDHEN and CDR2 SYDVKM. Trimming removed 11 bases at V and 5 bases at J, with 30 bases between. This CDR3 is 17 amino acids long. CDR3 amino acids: CALGTLGRRARRETQYF. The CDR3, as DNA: TGTGCCTTGGGTACGCTGGGCCGGAGGGCCCGACGGGAGACCCAGTACTTC.

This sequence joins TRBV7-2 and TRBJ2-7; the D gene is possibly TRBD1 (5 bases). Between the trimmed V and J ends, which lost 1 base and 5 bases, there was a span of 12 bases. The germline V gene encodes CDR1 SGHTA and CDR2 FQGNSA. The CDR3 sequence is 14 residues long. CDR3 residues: CASSLEGFSNEQYF. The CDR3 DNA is TGTGCCAGCAGCTTAGAGGGGTTTAGTAACGAGCAGTACTTC.

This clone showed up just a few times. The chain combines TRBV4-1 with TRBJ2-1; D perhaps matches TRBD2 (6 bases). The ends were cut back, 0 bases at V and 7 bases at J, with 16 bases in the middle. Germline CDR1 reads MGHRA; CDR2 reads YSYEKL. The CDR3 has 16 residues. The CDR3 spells CASSQETDLGRNEQFF. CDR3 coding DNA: TGCGCCAGCAGCCAAGAAACTGACTTAGGGAGGAATGAGCAGTTCTTC.

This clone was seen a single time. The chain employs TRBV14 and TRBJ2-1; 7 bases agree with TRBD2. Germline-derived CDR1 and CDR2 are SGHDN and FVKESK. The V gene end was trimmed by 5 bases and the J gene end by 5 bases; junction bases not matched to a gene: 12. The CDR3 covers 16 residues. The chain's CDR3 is CASSKITTAGDNEQFF. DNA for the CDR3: TGTGCCAGCAGCAAGATTACAACGGCGGGAGACAATGAGCAGTTCTTC.

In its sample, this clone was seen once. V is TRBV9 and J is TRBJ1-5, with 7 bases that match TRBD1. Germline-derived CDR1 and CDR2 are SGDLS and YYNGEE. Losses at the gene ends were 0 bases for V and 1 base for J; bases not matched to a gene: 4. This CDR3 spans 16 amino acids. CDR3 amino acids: CASSVGEGASNQPQHF. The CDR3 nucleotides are TGTGCCAGCAGCGTAGGCGAGGGGGCCAGCAATCAGCCCCAGCATTTT.